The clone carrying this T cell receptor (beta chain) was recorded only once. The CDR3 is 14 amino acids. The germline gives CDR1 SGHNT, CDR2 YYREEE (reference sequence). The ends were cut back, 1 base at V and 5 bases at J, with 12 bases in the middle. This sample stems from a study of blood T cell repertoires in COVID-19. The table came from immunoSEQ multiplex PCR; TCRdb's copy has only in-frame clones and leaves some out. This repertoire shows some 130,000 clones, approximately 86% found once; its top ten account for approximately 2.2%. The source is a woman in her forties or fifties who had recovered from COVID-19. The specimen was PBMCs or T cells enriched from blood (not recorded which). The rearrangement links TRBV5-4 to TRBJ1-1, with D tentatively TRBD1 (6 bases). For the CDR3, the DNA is TGTGCCAGCAGCTTGTTAGGGGGAGTTACTGAAGCTTTCTTT. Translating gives CASSLLGGVTEAFF.